This TCR beta chain is from a study of T cell responses to AZD1222 COVID-19 vaccine. About the study: Timing groups of about 4 and about 12 weeks for second doses were pooled. Whole-study results and caveats: Targets within unmutated variant regions were reportedly found for nearly half of spike-specific TCRs. Clonal diversity was possibly underestimated; the donors were predominantly white British and more often female. A rise in Spike-specific TCR breadth and depth followed two AZD1222 doses.

Here immunoSEQ multiplex PCR was the method, and the copy in TCRdb shows in-frame clones only, minus some. Counted here are fewer than 150,000 clones, 70% to 90% occurring once; the ten biggest clones make up 1.9%. As regards this clone: Its antigen is still unknown.

The CDR3 spans 16 residues. The germline V gene encodes CDR1 MDHEN and CDR2 SYDVKM. V lost 6 bases, J lost 2 bases, and 17 bases lay in between. The source of this sequence is an adult in good health. Sequences were derived from peripheral blood, sampled on day 0 of AZD1222 vaccination. The J gene is TRBJ2-1, the V gene TRBV28, with D possibly being TRBD2 (6 bases). This CDR3 reads CASRDRASAAYNEQFF. Written as DNA, the CDR3 is TGTGCCAGCAGGGATAGAGCTAGCGCCGCCTACAATGAGCAGTTCTTC.